This record looks at one T cell receptor (beta chain) sequence and its context. The TCR beta CDR3 regions underwent amplification using RNA transcripts as the source. In the first-round RT-PCR of the TCR CDR3, the HTBI primer set was used. TCRdb re-derived calls from the multiplex PCR reads in MiXCR, one entry per CDR3 protein. The sample has about 530,000 distinct CDR3 sequences, roughly a sixth seen once; the top ten hold approximately 15%. The CDR3 has 15 residues. The germline V gene has CDR1 MDHEN and CDR2 SYDVKM. The ends were cut back, 6 bases at V and 4 bases at J, with 15 bases in the middle. This record comes from a study of T cells in Graves' hyperthyroidism and ophthalmopathy.

The chain carries TRBV28 and TRBJ2-2; tentative D call: TRBD2 (6 bases). The sequence was collected from a young woman with Graves' ophthalmopathy. Sequences were obtained from blood. The CDR3 bases are TGTGCCAGCAGCTCCAGCGGGTCCTTCACCGGGGAGCTGTTTTTT. It yields the protein CASSSSGSFTGELFF.